One sample yielded the 10 T cell receptor beta chains listed below, sequenced in a study of T-cell memory formation after mild COVID-19 (dated by TCRdb to about 2021). The library was generated by 5' RACE. The sequencer was an Illumina NovaSeq 6000. In TCRdb, the public reads were trimmed at Q25 with fastp and aligned with MiXCR, with productive beta chains retained. Here each entry gathers all rows of one CDR3 protein and keeps the most common genes and DNA. Recorded for this sample are around 300,000 distinct CDR3 sequences; roughly 19% of them occurred a single time. The ten most abundant clones make up roughly 21% of the sample. The sample consisted of PBMCs or a T cell subset sorted from them (not recorded which). The receptors stem from a man between 18 and 35 years old who had mild COVID-19 (a few samples of this study predate the infection). The sample titles of this study are shuffled in the database, so cell type and time point are left out; the donor was told from shared clones.

The chain links TRBV7-3 to TRBJ2-3, with unresolved D. The CDR3 sequence is 12 residues long. Germline V gene lookup returns CDR1 SGHTA and CDR2 FQGTGA. Trimming shortened V by 5 bases and J by 9 bases, and 12 bases separated the two germline ends. CDR3 sequence (DNA): TGTGCCAGCAGCGAAGAAGGGTTAACGCAGTATTTT. Translating gives CASSEEGLTQYF.

This clonotype occurred once. The J gene is TRBJ2-7, the V gene TRBV9, with 8 bases aligning to TRBD2. CDR1 SGDLS and CDR2 YYNGEE come from the germline V gene. After removal of 2 bases from V and 4 bases from J, the junction contained 11 bases not matched to a gene. The CDR3 has 16 amino acids. The CDR3 protein is CASSVGLGGGSYEQYF. For the CDR3, the DNA is TGTGCCAGCAGCGTGGGCCTGGGCGGGGGGTCGTACGAGCAGTACTTC.

The table lists this clonotype with a few counts. The J gene is TRBJ1-5, the V gene TRBV6-6, with 9 bases matching TRBD1. From germline, CDR1 is MNHNY and CDR2 SVGAGI (reference sequence). The junction had 11 bases not matched to a gene; V was cut back by 6 bases and J by 5 bases. The CDR3 spans 16 residues. The CDR3 protein is CASRKTGGGGDQPQHF. DNA of the CDR3: TGTGCCAGCAGGAAGACAGGGGGAGGTGGGGATCAGCCCCAGCATTTT.

The table lists this clonotype with a few counts. This rearrangement joins TRBV5-1 to TRBJ1-3; no reliable D call. V was pared by 0 bases and J by 4 bases, with 11 bases between. Germline CDR1 and CDR2: SGHRS and YFSETQ. This CDR3 spans 15 amino acids. The CDR3, as DNA: TGCGCCAGCAGCTTGGACCAGGTCCCAGGAAACACCATATATTTT. It is translated as CASSLDQVPGNTIYF.

This clonotype has at least ten counts. V is TRBV18 and J is TRBJ1-2, with D unresolved. Germline CDR1 reads KGHSH; CDR2 reads LQKENI. The CDR3 runs 13 residues. The V and J ends lost 2 bases and 7 bases respectively, with 11 bases between them. The chain's CDR3 is CASSPGRLSGYTF. CDR3 nucleotide sequence: TGTGCCAGCTCACCAGGGAGGTTAAGTGGCTACACCTTC.

The CDR3 reads CASSSYRDFYGYTF. The CDR3 region has the DNA TGTGCCAGCAGTTCTTACCGGGACTTCTATGGCTACACCTTC. This sequence joins TRBV27 and TRBJ1-2; possibly TRBD1 for D (5 bases). The CDR3 has 14 residues. The V gene lost 4 bases and the J gene lost 4 bases, with 13 bases spanning the gap. Germline loops: CDR1 MNHEY, CDR2 SMNVEV (reference sequence).

This clonotype was observed a single time. The V call is TRBV29-1, the J call TRBJ2-2; TRBD1 matches at 8 bases. The ends lost 8 bases at V and 5 bases at J; junction bases unmatched: 10. The germline gives CDR1 SQVTM, CDR2 ANQGSEA. The CDR3 has 14 amino acids. The CDR3 sequence: CSTRTGISTGELFF. In DNA, the CDR3 is TGCAGCACCAGGACAGGGATCTCAACCGGGGAGCTGTTTTTT.

This clonotype occurred a few times. This sequence joins TRBV27 and TRBJ1-5; D remains ambiguous. Looked up from germline, CDR1 is MNHEY and CDR2 is SMNVEV (reference sequence). The V gene lost 5 bases and the J gene lost 4 bases, with 21 bases spanning the gap. CDR3 length: 17 amino acids. CDR3: CASSPLGRGASNQPQHF. The CDR3 nucleotides are TGTGCCAGCAGTCCCCTGGGCCGGGGAGCGAGTAATCAGCCCCAGCATTTT.

V and J are TRBV4-1 and TRBJ2-7, with D uncertain. CDR3 length: 13 residues. V lost 8 bases and J lost 0, with 11 bases in between. Germline CDR1 is MGHRA and CDR2 is YSYEKL. CDR3 sequence reads: CASSDDISYEQYF. The CDR3 nucleotides are TGCGCCAGCTCAGACGACATCTCCTACGAGCAGTACTTC.

The rearrangement joins TRBV29-1 to TRBJ1-2, with D tentatively TRBD1 (5 bases). CDR1 SQVTM and CDR2 ANQGSEA come from the germline V gene. The CDR3 runs to 12 residues. Trimming took off 7 bases at V and 6 bases at J, with 15 bases between the two ends. CDR3 coding DNA: TGCAGCGCCCAGAGAGGGGTAGATGGCTACACCTTC. Protein: CSAQRGVDGYTF.